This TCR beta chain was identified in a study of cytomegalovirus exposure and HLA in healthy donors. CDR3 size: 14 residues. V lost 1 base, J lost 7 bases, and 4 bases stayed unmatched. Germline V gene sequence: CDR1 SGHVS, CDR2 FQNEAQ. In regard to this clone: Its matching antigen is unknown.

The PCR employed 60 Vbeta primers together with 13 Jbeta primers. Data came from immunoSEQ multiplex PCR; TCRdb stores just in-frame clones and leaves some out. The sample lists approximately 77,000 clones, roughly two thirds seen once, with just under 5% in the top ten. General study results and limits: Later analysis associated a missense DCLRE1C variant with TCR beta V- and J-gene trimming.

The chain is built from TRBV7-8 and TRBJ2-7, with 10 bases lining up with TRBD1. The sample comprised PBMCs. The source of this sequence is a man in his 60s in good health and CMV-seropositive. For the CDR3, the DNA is TGTGCCAGCAGCTTAGGGGACAGGGGTCGGGAGCAGTACTTC. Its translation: CASSLGDRGREQYF.